The T cell receptor (beta chain) described here comes from a study of long-term antiretroviral therapy in people with HIV (dated by TCRdb to the early 2020s). Regarding the study in general: The earliest samples were collected roughly a decade before the 2015 WHO recommendation for immediate ART, at a time when ART was usually postponed until CD4 counts fell. A retrospective serial study tested whether ART initiation and durable HIV suppression were associated with changes in peripheral blood TRB repertoire composition and diversity. No cross-contamination during QIAcube processing turned up in test extractions that ran a monoclonal T-cell line alongside around 32 polyclonal samples. A total of 192 cryopreserved PBMC samples came from 25 to 30 adults with confirmed HIV infection and were collected serially over a mean of about 6 years (range 1-12). Among the 25 to 30 participants with HIV, about 11 were female.

Study-wide findings and limitations: Because pre-ART samples had limited cell numbers, profiling was done on unsorted PBMC rather than on sorted CD4+ and CD8+ T cells. ART initiation was associated with a significant increase in TRB diversity, but diversity stayed significantly below transplant donor controls even after long-term ART. Limited PBMC availability meant only the TCR beta chain was sequenced, without alpha chain pairing. The repertoire was dominated across all time points by expanded TRB clones identified before ART initiation, although this dominance was seen to fluctuate and to decrease in many PLHIV after ART. The samples span the years 2004 to 2017, and the ART regimens used at that time may not be as effective as current regimens. CDR3 length ranges in HIV repertoires were narrower than in controls, and network structure suggested an antigen-experienced repertoire with only a slight naive shift after ART. No data were available on ART adherence, viral resistance or therapy changes, limiting inferences about post-ART repertoire changes.

Note on this clone: Its recognized antigen is unknown. Base qualities were left out, and no much larger clone turns up one base away.

After removal of 4 bases from V and 2 bases from J, the junction retains 4 bases not matched to a gene. The germline V gene gives CDR1 as SGHRS and CDR2 as YFSETQ. The CDR3 contains 15 residues, cysteine and phenylalanine counted. Only CDR3 DNA is held: 45 bases, read in frame from base 1. The immunoSEQ hsTCRB v3.0 assay was used at survey level resolution for TRB variable region sequencing. The targeted TRB sequencing depth was about 40,000-55,000 T-cell genomes per sample. TRB libraries were pooled and sequenced on an Illumina MiSeq using a v3 150-cycle kit. The authors' pipeline ran thus. Analysis of repertoires was carried out in R inside a reproducible Nextflow workflow spanning QC, data transformation and analysis. LymphoSeq2, an R package for exploring AIRR-Seq data, was used to implement the custom analyses. A few samples that yielded fewer than 5000 total TRB sequences were excluded, so that under 200 HIV repertoires were analyzed. Of the 188 retained HIV repertoires, 55 to 60 were collected before and under 150 after ART initiation. Each repertoire was downsampled to 5000 TRB nucleotide sequences, and summary statistics were averaged across 100 downsampling iterations. Only TRB sequences with CDR3 regions of at least seven amino acids were retained for analysis. Diversity was measured with a Shannon entropy-derived clonality score and the Gini coefficient. In repertoire networks, the top 5000 CDR3 amino acid sequences were linked whenever an edit distance of one separated two sequences. For TRB CDR3 amino acid sequences, GLIPH2 was used to predict antigen specificity groups and MHC restriction. Known CMV, EBV, HIV or tissue antigen associations were flagged by matching CDR3 amino acid sequences against VDJdb and McPAS-TCR. Pre-ART, post-ART and control groups were compared with Wilcoxon signed-rank tests and Holm-Bonferroni correction. TCRdb took this table from immuneACCESS and kept in-frame rearrangements with V and J called. Such tables lack part of the clones; where checked against another copy, unresolved V genes explain under half of the gap, and the rest is unexplained. V and J calls and clone size are given by that table; D and trimming were obtained from the DNA. This sample comprises around 20,000 clones, about four fifths of them detected only once. The biggest ten clones account for 6.4% of the sample.

Participants were included only if at least one PBMC sample before ART initiation and at least two post-ART samples were available. Treatment was received in the United States of America by all participants with HIV. Before DNA extraction, cryopreserved samples of about 0.95-11 million PBMC were thawed and then washed. At the time of the earliest PBMC sample for each participant with HIV, ages ranged from about 20 to 54 years. Each participant contributed PBMC samples from 1-4 timepoints before ART initiation and 2-8 timepoints after ART initiation, with a median of 7 samples. For every participant, serial HIV viral load, CD4+ T-cell count, ART history and demographic data were obtained. Genomic DNA was extracted from unsorted PBMC with a Qiagen kit on a QIAcube, processed in batches of 12 samples.

This sequence originates from a man younger than 30 with HIV. The V and J segments used are TRBV5-1 and TRBJ2-3; the central 10 bases match TRBD1. Specimen: unsorted PBMCs, collected at the start of antiretroviral therapy, before treatment. The bases are TGCGCCAGCAGCCCCGGGACAGGGGACACAGATACGCAGTATTTT. Its coded protein is CASSPGTGDTDTQYF.